Listed below are T cell receptor beta chains from one sample, sequenced in a study of cytomegalovirus exposure and HLA in healthy donors. Some clones are missing from TCRdb's copy, which holds only in-frame ones; the method was immunoSEQ multiplex PCR. The repertoire includes 95,000 to 110,000 clones, around two thirds of them detected once, and 12% to 15% sits in the top ten. The source material was PBMCs. These receptors were obtained from a woman in her thirties or forties in good health and CMV-seropositive. The CDR3 runs from the conserved cysteine through the conserved F or W. The order of the fields is V gene, J gene, clone size, D gene, CDR3 protein, CDR3 DNA. A D gene is named only where the DNA matches it firmly. Only some rows state a clone size, as once, few, many or a class for expanded clones.

>TRBV15|TRBJ1-1|-|TRBD1
CATRNDPGQGRTEAFF
TGTGCCACCAGAAACGATCCGGGACAGGGGAGGACTGAAGCTTTCTTT
>TRBV5-4|TRBJ2-5|-|-
CASSPQQETQYF
TGTGCCAGCAGCCCTCAGCAAGAGACCCAGTACTTC
>TRBV6-1|TRBJ2-7|-|-
CASSNRQTYEQYF
TGTGCCAGCAGCAATAGACAGACCTACGAGCAGTACTTC
>TRBV5-8|TRBJ2-7|-|TRBD2
CASSRAGRGPYEQYF
TGTGCCAGCAGCCGCGCAGGGAGGGGCCCCTACGAGCAGTACTTC
>TRBV28|TRBJ2-7|-|TRBD1
CASSSSTGGTYEQYF
TGTGCCAGCAGTTCGTCGACAGGGGGCACCTACGAGCAGTACTTC
>TRBV5-5|TRBJ1-1|-|TRBD1
CASSLGQGVGNTEAFF
TGTGCCAGCAGCTTGGGGCAGGGGGTAGGGAACACTGAAGCTTTCTTT
>TRBV7-3|TRBJ2-1|-|TRBD2
CASSFLAGGPNEQFF
TGTGCCAGCAGCTTTCTAGCGGGGGGGCCCAATGAGCAGTTCTTC
>TRBV6-6|TRBJ1-1|-|-
CASSHRVAEAFF
TGTGCCAGCAGTCACAGGGTTGCTGAAGCTTTCTTT
>TRBV5-1|TRBJ2-7|-|TRBD2
CASSLGGGGDSYEQYF
TGCGCCAGCAGCTTGGGAGGCGGGGGGGACTCCTACGAGCAGTACTTC
>TRBV5-6|TRBJ1-3|once|-
CASSFTGNTIYF
TGTGCCAGCAGCTTCACTGGAAACACCATATATTTT
>TRBV6-5|TRBJ2-4|-|TRBD1
CASSYSRGPPNIQYF
TGTGCCAGCAGTTACTCGAGGGGGCCACCAAACATTCAGTACTTC
>TRBV5-1|TRBJ2-5|few|TRBD2
CASSWMTSGGETQYF
TGCGCCAGCAGCTGGATGACTAGCGGGGGTGAGACCCAGTACTTC
>TRBV18|TRBJ2-7|few|-
CASSPPAGTDEQYF
TGTGCCAGCTCACCACCTGCAGGAACCGACGAGCAGTACTTC
>TRBV30|TRBJ2-1|-|TRBD1
CAWSAGGGEMDEQFF
TGTGCCTGGAGTGCAGGGGGCGGGGAAATGGATGAGCAGTTCTTC
>TRBV11-1|TRBJ2-4|few|TRBD2
CASSGTSGGATAKNIQYF
TGTGCCAGCAGCGGGACTAGCGGGGGGGCGACGGCCAAAAACATTCAGTACTTC
>TRBV18|TRBJ1-1|-|-
CASSNSGGTEAFF
TGTGCCAGCTCAAATTCGGGAGGGACTGAAGCTTTCTTT
>TRBV5-6|TRBJ1-4|-|-
CASSKQGRGNEKLFF
TGTGCCAGCAGCAAACAGGGTAGGGGGAATGAAAAACTGTTTTTT
>TRBV5-1|TRBJ1-6|-|-
CASSPGTVSYNSPLHF
TGCGCCAGCAGCCCAGGGACTGTTTCCTATAATTCACCCCTCCACTTT
>TRBV29-1|TRBJ2-7|-|TRBD1
CSVEGQGKDEQYF
TGCAGCGTCGAGGGACAGGGAAAGGACGAGCAGTACTTC
>TRBV11-2|TRBJ1-3|-|-
CASSLAPGDRGNTIYF
TGTGCCAGCAGCTTAGCCCCGGGGGACCGTGGAAACACCATATATTTT
>TRBV19|TRBJ1-5|-|TRBD1
CASSPGTGVNQPQHF
TGTGCCAGTAGCCCCGGGACAGGGGTTAATCAGCCCCAGCATTTT
>TRBV6-1|TRBJ1-4|-|-
CASSESGQFNEKLFF
TGTGCCAGCAGTGAATCCGGACAATTCAATGAAAAACTGTTTTTT
>TRBV5-5|TRBJ1-2|-|-
CASSYSQVGYTF
TGTGCCAGCAGCTACTCTCAGGTTGGCTACACCTTC
>TRBV10-1|TRBJ2-5|-|-
CASSDFSSAKETQYF
TGCGCCAGCAGTGATTTTTCTAGCGCTAAAGAGACCCAGTACTTC
>TRBV7-7|TRBJ2-5|-|TRBD2
CASSQRGGTQETQYF
TGTGCTAGCAGTCAGCGGGGGGGTACTCAAGAGACCCAGTACTTC
>TRBV5-1|TRBJ2-7|-|-
CASKSQGGSYEQYF
TGCGCCAGCAAATCACAAGGGGGTAGTTACGAGCAGTACTTC
>TRBV28|TRBJ1-2|-|-
CASSLGGPGDGYTF
TGTGCCAGCAGTTTGGGGGGGCCGGGGGATGGCTACACCTTC
>TRBV7-9|TRBJ1-4|-|TRBD1
CASSLGTGTNEKLFF
TGTGCCAGCAGCTTAGGGACAGGGACTAATGAAAAACTGTTTTTT
>TRBV5-6|TRBJ2-5|once|TRBD1
CASSLALDRGGGQETQYF
TGTGCCAGCAGCTTGGCCCTGGACAGGGGAGGGGGGCAAGAGACCCAGTACTTC
>TRBV13|TRBJ1-1|-|-
CASSLRTAANTEAFF
TGTGCCAGCAGCCTGAGGACAGCAGCGAACACTGAAGCTTTCTTT
>TRBV6-1|TRBJ2-2|few|TRBD2
CASRGTTGGIGELFF
TGTGCCAGCCGGGGGACTACCGGGGGGATCGGGGAGCTGTTTTTT
>TRBV7-6|TRBJ2-6|-|-
CASSFGTSSGANVLTF
TGTGCCAGCAGCTTCGGGACAAGTTCTGGGGCCAACGTCCTGACTTTC
>TRBV27|TRBJ2-7|-|-
CASSFRALGAEQYF
TGTGCCAGCAGTTTTCGTGCCTTAGGGGCCGAGCAGTACTTC
>TRBV29-1|TRBJ2-7|-|TRBD2
CSVALAGITYEQYF
TGCAGCGTTGCACTAGCGGGGATTACCTACGAGCAGTACTTC
>TRBV15|TRBJ2-2|few|-
CATSRGNTGELFF
TGTGCCACCAGCCGGGGGAACACCGGGGAGCTGTTTTTT
>TRBV5-4|TRBJ1-2|-|TRBD1
CASSQAGTGGFYGYTF
TGTGCCAGCAGCCAGGCCGGGACAGGGGGATTTTATGGCTACACCTTC
>TRBV7-2|TRBJ2-7|-|-
CASSSGPYYEQYF
TGTGCCAGCAGCTCAGGGCCATACTACGAGCAGTACTTC
>TRBV11-3|TRBJ2-5|-|TRBD2
CASSLGVASGGLETQYF
TGTGCCAGCAGCTTGGGTGTTGCTAGCGGGGGGTTAGAGACCCAGTACTTC
>TRBV30|TRBJ2-2|few|-
CAWSKRSTGELFF
TGTGCCTGGAGTAAGAGGTCAACCGGGGAGCTGTTTTTT
>TRBV2|TRBJ2-3|-|TRBD2
CASRPGLAGQTDTQYF
TGTGCCAGCAGACCGGGACTAGCGGGGCAAACAGATACGCAGTATTTT
>TRBV6-5|TRBJ1-1|-|-
CASSLTPKDTEAFF
TGTGCCAGCAGTTTGACTCCAAAGGATACTGAAGCTTTCTTT
>TRBV7-3|TRBJ2-7|few|TRBD1
CASSLGTGHYEQYF
TGTGCCAGCAGCTTAGGGACAGGACACTACGAGCAGTACTTC
>TRBV5-1|TRBJ2-1|-|TRBD2
CASSQGLAGGKGYNEQFF
TGCGCCAGCAGTCAAGGACTAGCGGGGGGAAAGGGCTACAATGAGCAGTTCTTC
>TRBV5-1|TRBJ2-3|-|TRBD2
CASSLTSGTTDTQYF
TGCGCCAGCAGCTTGACTAGCGGGACCACAGATACGCAGTATTTT
>TRBV7-8|TRBJ1-1|-|TRBD1
CASSLPSGTGVTEAFF
TGTGCCAGCAGCTTACCATCGGGGACAGGGGTCACTGAAGCTTTCTTT
>TRBV29-1|TRBJ2-5|few|TRBD2
CSCGEGGEETQYF
TGCAGCTGCGGGGAGGGAGGAGAAGAGACCCAGTACTTC
>TRBV2|TRBJ1-3|few|-
CASSGGLSGNTIYF
TGTGCCAGCAGTGGCGGCCTCTCTGGAAACACCATATATTTT
>TRBV6-5|TRBJ1-1|-|-
CASSVDSNTEAFF
TGTGCCAGCAGCGTTGACAGTAACACTGAAGCTTTCTTT
>TRBV6-5|TRBJ2-2|-|-
CASSYSTSPGTGELFF
TGTGCCAGCAGTTACTCGACAAGCCCGGGGACCGGGGAGCTGTTTTTT
>TRBV6-5|TRBJ1-4|-|-
CASRTMGGQLFF
TGTGCCAGCAGAACCATGGGGGGGCAACTGTTTTTT
>TRBV27|TRBJ1-2|-|TRBD1
CASKNRQGPNGYTF
TGTGCCAGCAAAAACCGACAGGGTCCTAATGGCTACACCTTC
>TRBV15|TRBJ2-6|-|-
CATSRDQVPGANVLTF
TGTGCCACCAGCAGAGATCAGGTTCCTGGGGCCAACGTCCTGACTTTC
>TRBV7-6|TRBJ1-6|-|-
CASSLLGTTSSYNSPLHF
TGTGCCAGCAGCTTACTCGGGACAACGAGCTCCTATAATTCACCCCTCCACTTT
>TRBV30|TRBJ2-2|few|-
CAWSVTAGVLFF
TGTGCCTGGAGTGTAACGGCAGGGGTTCTGTTTTTT
>TRBV5-1|TRBJ2-1|few|-
CASSSTGSYNEQFF
TGCGCCAGCAGCTCAACAGGCTCCTACAATGAGCAGTTCTTC
>TRBV6-6|TRBJ1-4|-|TRBD1
CASRRQGGEKLFF
TGTGCCAGCCGGAGACAGGGCGGAGAAAAACTGTTTTTT
>TRBV7-2|TRBJ1-2|-|-
CASSLALRGTNGYTF
TGTGCCAGCAGCTTAGCGCTTAGGGGAACGAACGGCTACACCTTC
>TRBV15|TRBJ1-2|-|-
CATSRDQTEVYGYTF
TGTGCCACCAGCAGAGACCAGACAGAAGTCTATGGCTACACCTTC
>TRBV7-8|TRBJ1-5|-|-
CASSLAGGFSNQPQHF
TGTGCCAGCAGCTTAGCCGGAGGTTTTAGCAATCAGCCCCAGCATTTT
>TRBV30|TRBJ2-6|-|TRBD1
CAWSVWTGASGANVLTF
TGTGCCTGGAGTGTATGGACAGGGGCGTCTGGGGCCAACGTCCTGACTTTC